The clone carrying this T cell receptor beta chain has a handful of counts. The sample comes from a study of control samples from healthy donors and cancer patients. V lost 3 bases to trimming and J lost 1 base, with 15 bases between them. CDR1 LGHDT and CDR2 YNNKEL come from the germline V gene (reference sequence). The CDR3 loop spans 16 amino acids. The repertoire was sequenced with immunoSEQ multiplex PCR; TCRdb's copy has only in-frame clones and lacks some. The sample consists of tens of thousands of clones, about 92% of them appearing once. The sequence came from a man between 40 and 49 years old with colorectal cancer. The rearrangement joins TRBV3-1 (or the pseudogene TRBV3-2) to TRBJ2-5, with TRBD2 as a possible D gene (6 bases). The sequenced material came from PBMCs. CDR3 residues: CASSHEPSESQETQYF. CDR3 DNA sequence: TGTGCCAGCAGCCATGAGCCTAGCGAGAGCCAAGAGACCCAGTACTTC.